The rows below give T cell receptor beta chains drawn from one sample of a study of cytomegalovirus exposure and HLA in healthy donors. Profiled with immunoSEQ multiplex PCR; TCRdb holds only in-frame clones, not every one. Of 150,000 or so clones listed, approximately 91% are singletons. Sequenced input: PBMCs. These receptors were obtained from a woman in her late teens or twenties in good health and CMV-seropositive. The CDR3 runs from the conserved cysteine through the conserved F or W. Fields, in order: clone size, D gene, V gene, CDR3 length, J gene, CDR3 protein, CDR3 DNA. The D gene is left open where the match is weak. The listing skips clone size in some rows; elsewhere it reads once, few, many or a size class.

abundance: .
d_gene: TRBD1
v_gene: TRBV28
len: 14
j_gene: TRBJ1-2
CDR3aa: CASSTWDRIDGYTF
CDR3nt: TGTGCCAGCAGCACTTGGGACAGGATCGATGGCTACACCTTC

abundance: .
d_gene: TRBD1
v_gene: TRBV28
len: 12
j_gene: TRBJ1-1
CDR3aa: CASTTGIVGAFF
CDR3nt: TGTGCCAGCACGACAGGGATTGTGGGGGCTTTCTTT

abundance: .
d_gene: .
v_gene: TRBV6-1
len: 14
j_gene: TRBJ2-3
CDR3aa: CASSEGPGLDTQYF
CDR3nt: TGTGCCAGCAGTGAAGGTCCAGGGTTGGATACGCAGTATTTT

abundance: .
d_gene: TRBD2
v_gene: TRBV5-1
len: 18
j_gene: TRBJ2-2
CDR3aa: CASSSGTSGRASTGELFF
CDR3nt: TGCGCCAGCAGCTCGGGGACTAGCGGGAGGGCAAGCACCGGGGAGCTGTTTTTT

abundance: once
d_gene: TRBD1
v_gene: TRBV27
len: 20
j_gene: TRBJ1-5
CDR3aa: CASSLVTGGTADYSNQPQHF
CDR3nt: TGTGCCAGCAGTTTAGTTACGGGGGGGACAGCTGATTATAGCAATCAGCCCCAGCATTTT

abundance: .
d_gene: .
v_gene: TRBV9
len: 16
j_gene: TRBJ1-3
CDR3aa: CASSPRLRQGGNTIYF
CDR3nt: TGTGCCAGCAGCCCTCGGCTCCGGCAGGGAGGAAACACCATATATTTT

abundance: .
d_gene: .
v_gene: TRBV7-8
len: 13
j_gene: TRBJ2-3
CDR3aa: CASSSPTVKAQYF
CDR3nt: TGTGCCAGCAGCTCCCCTACAGTTAAGGCGCAGTATTTT

abundance: .
d_gene: .
v_gene: TRBV2
len: 11
j_gene: TRBJ2-1
CDR3aa: CASSLILEQFF
CDR3nt: TGTGCCAGCTCCCTAATCCTTGAGCAGTTCTTC

abundance: .
d_gene: .
v_gene: TRBV6-1
len: 14
j_gene: TRBJ2-7
CDR3aa: CASSELDSAYEQYF
CDR3nt: TGTGCCAGCAGTGAACTTGACAGTGCCTACGAGCAGTACTTC

abundance: once
d_gene: .
v_gene: TRBV5-1
len: 16
j_gene: TRBJ2-1
CDR3aa: CASSTGLYSAEEEQFF
CDR3nt: TGCGCCAGCAGCACGGGACTTTATTCGGCGGAGGAAGAGCAGTTCTTC

abundance: .
d_gene: TRBD1
v_gene: TRBV28
len: 16
j_gene: TRBJ1-4
CDR3aa: CASSLLPQGSGEKLFF
CDR3nt: TGTGCCAGCAGTTTATTGCCACAGGGGTCGGGAGAAAAACTGTTTTTT

abundance: .
d_gene: .
v_gene: TRBV4-1
len: 16
j_gene: TRBJ2-7
CDR3aa: CASSQDLASPAYEQYF
CDR3nt: TGCGCCAGCAGCCAAGATTTGGCCTCCCCCGCCTACGAGCAGTACTTC

abundance: .
d_gene: .
v_gene: TRBV4-2
len: 15
j_gene: TRBJ2-4
CDR3aa: CASSQARGPGNIQYF
CDR3nt: TGTGCCAGCAGCCAAGCTAGGGGCCCCGGAAACATTCAGTACTTC

abundance: .
d_gene: .
v_gene: TRBV9
len: 13
j_gene: TRBJ2-2
CDR3aa: CASSKRGSGELFF
CDR3nt: TGTGCCAGCAGCAAGCGAGGGTCCGGGGAGCTGTTTTTT

abundance: .
d_gene: .
v_gene: TRBV10-3
len: 13
j_gene: TRBJ1-1
CDR3aa: CAISVTGHTEAFF
CDR3nt: TGTGCCATCAGTGTAACAGGGCACACTGAAGCTTTCTTT

abundance: .
d_gene: TRBD2
v_gene: TRBV7-3
len: 15
j_gene: TRBJ2-1
CDR3aa: CASSPGLAGGSEQFF
CDR3nt: TGTGCCAGCAGCCCCGGACTAGCGGGAGGTAGTGAGCAGTTCTTC

abundance: .
d_gene: .
v_gene: TRBV2
len: 15
j_gene: TRBJ1-2
CDR3aa: CASSKIAGDIYGYTF
CDR3nt: TGTGCCAGCAGTAAAATCGCAGGGGACATATATGGCTACACCTTC

abundance: many
d_gene: TRBD1
v_gene: TRBV6-4
len: 15
j_gene: TRBJ1-2
CDR3aa: CASSEGGGAGYGYTF
CDR3nt: TGTGCCAGCAGTGAAGGAGGGGGCGCCGGCTATGGCTACACCTTC

abundance: .
d_gene: TRBD2
v_gene: TRBV25-1
len: 18
j_gene: TRBJ2-1
CDR3aa: CASSEYGRASGRNNEQFF
CDR3nt: TGTGCCAGCAGTGAATATGGACGGGCTAGCGGGAGGAACAATGAGCAGTTCTTC

abundance: few
d_gene: .
v_gene: TRBV12-5
len: 14
j_gene: TRBJ2-7
CDR3aa: CASGLGGAGYEQYF
CDR3nt: TGTGCTAGTGGTTTGGGGGGCGCGGGATACGAGCAGTACTTC

abundance: .
d_gene: TRBD1
v_gene: TRBV2
len: 14
j_gene: TRBJ2-7
CDR3aa: CASRGQVSSYEQYF
CDR3nt: TGTGCCAGCAGGGGACAGGTTTCCTCCTACGAGCAGTACTTC

abundance: .
d_gene: TRBD1
v_gene: TRBV6-4
len: 16
j_gene: TRBJ2-1
CDR3aa: CASSEAGTGGYNEQFF
CDR3nt: TGTGCCAGCAGTGAGGCCGGGACAGGGGGTTACAATGAGCAGTTCTTC

abundance: .
d_gene: .
v_gene: TRBV6-6
len: 13
j_gene: TRBJ1-2
CDR3aa: CASSYGENYGYTF
CDR3nt: TGTGCCAGCAGTTATGGAGAGAACTATGGCTACACCTTC

abundance: once
d_gene: .
v_gene: TRBV2
len: 12
j_gene: TRBJ1-2
CDR3aa: CASRARGGGYTF
CDR3nt: TGTGCCAGCAGGGCAAGGGGGGGCGGCTACACCTTC

abundance: once
d_gene: TRBD2
v_gene: TRBV30
len: 15
j_gene: TRBJ2-1
CDR3aa: CAWSVPSGGYNEQFF
CDR3nt: TGTGCCTGGAGTGTTCCTAGCGGAGGCTACAATGAGCAGTTCTTC

abundance: once
d_gene: .
v_gene: TRBV7-2
len: 14
j_gene: TRBJ2-3
CDR3aa: CASSYATSTDTQYF
CDR3nt: TGTGCCAGCAGCTACGCCACTAGCACAGATACGCAGTATTTT

abundance: .
d_gene: .
v_gene: TRBV2
len: 15
j_gene: TRBJ2-3
CDR3aa: CASSVRAASTDTQYF
CDR3nt: TGTGCCAGCAGTGTCAGGGCTGCTAGCACAGATACGCAGTATTTT

abundance: once
d_gene: .
v_gene: TRBV4-3
len: 18
j_gene: TRBJ2-7
CDR3aa: CASSQSSGGLPWIYEQYF
CDR3nt: TGCGCCAGCAGCCAATCAAGCGGCGGGCTCCCGTGGATCTACGAGCAGTACTTC

abundance: once
d_gene: TRBD1
v_gene: TRBV5-1
len: 17
j_gene: TRBJ1-1
CDR3aa: CASSLGDRALTNTEAFF
CDR3nt: TGCGCCAGCAGCTTGGGGGACAGGGCCCTAACGAACACTGAAGCTTTCTTT

abundance: .
d_gene: TRBD2
v_gene: TRBV10-3
len: 13
j_gene: TRBJ2-1
CDR3aa: CAIGTSGRNEQFF
CDR3nt: TGTGCCATCGGGACTAGCGGTCGCAATGAGCAGTTCTTC

abundance: once
d_gene: TRBD1
v_gene: TRBV5-1
len: 15
j_gene: TRBJ2-2
CDR3aa: CASSYPGQGTGELFF
CDR3nt: TGCGCCAGCAGCTACCCGGGACAGGGGACCGGGGAGCTGTTTTTT

abundance: .
d_gene: .
v_gene: TRBV12-5
len: 13
j_gene: TRBJ1-4
CDR3aa: CASGLVPSEKLFF
CDR3nt: TGTGCTAGTGGTTTGGTACCCTCTGAGAAACTGTTTTTT

abundance: .
d_gene: TRBD1
v_gene: TRBV6-1
len: 14
j_gene: TRBJ2-7
CDR3aa: CASRDRSYNYEQYF
CDR3nt: TGTGCCAGCAGGGACAGGTCTTACAACTACGAGCAGTACTTC